This is a list of T cell receptor beta chains from one sample in a study of spatial heterogeneity in lung cancer. Using its own MiXCR run on the 5' RACE reads, TCRdb lists one record per CDR3 protein. Of around 13,000 distinct CDR3 sequences detected, about 6.8% appear once; the ten largest clones hold around 3.2%. The sample consisted of lung tumor tissue, taken at surgery. The receptor set was obtained from a female donor with early-stage non-small cell lung cancer. The CDR3 runs from the conserved cysteine through the conserved F or W. Fields, in order: CDR3 DNA, CDR3 protein, V gene, D gene, CDR3 length, clone size, J gene. A D gene is named only where the DNA matches it firmly. Not all rows give a size; the values are once, few, many and, for expanded clones, a class.

DNA: TGCAGCGTTGTGCGGGTCCGGAACACTGAAGCTTTCTTT
CDR3: CSVVRVRNTEAFF
V: TRBV29-1
D: NA
length: 13
size: many
J: TRBJ1-1

DNA: TGTGCCAGTAGTATCAGACAGGAGTATGGCTACACCTTC
CDR3: CASSIRQEYGYTF
V: TRBV19
D: NA
length: 13
size: few
J: TRBJ1-2

DNA: TGCAGTGCTGGTGGGGCGCAGGGGGATAGCTATGGCTACACCTTC
CDR3: CSAGGAQGDSYGYTF
V: TRBV20-1
D: TRBD1
length: 15
size: many
J: TRBJ1-2

DNA: TGTGCCAGCAGCGTGGAGGGAGAGACCCAGTACTTC
CDR3: CASSVEGETQYF
V: TRBV11-2
D: NA
length: 12
size: NA
J: TRBJ2-5

DNA: TGCGCCAGCAGCTTACCCCTTCGGCAGGGGAGCAAAAACATTCAGTACTTC
CDR3: CASSLPLRQGSKNIQYF
V: TRBV5-1
D: NA
length: 17
size: few
J: TRBJ2-4

DNA: TGCGCCAGCAGCTTGGTCAGTTCTAGCACAGATACGCAGTATTTT
CDR3: CASSLVSSSTDTQYF
V: TRBV5-1
D: NA
length: 15
size: few
J: TRBJ2-3

DNA: TGTGCCAGCAGCTCCGGGACTAGCGGGACCGGGGAGCTGTTTTTT
CDR3: CASSSGTSGTGELFF
V: TRBV7-9
D: TRBD2
length: 15
size: many
J: TRBJ2-2

DNA: TGTGCCTGGAGGGTGCTGGACACTGAAGCTTTCTTT
CDR3: CAWRVLDTEAFF
V: TRBV30
D: NA
length: 12
size: many
J: TRBJ1-1

DNA: TGCAGCGTTGAAGGGTCAGGGGTTGGAGAAGAGACCCAGTACTTC
CDR3: CSVEGSGVGEETQYF
V: TRBV29-1
D: NA
length: 15
size: medium-sized
J: TRBJ2-5

DNA: TGTGCCAGCAGTTTCTCTCAGGGACAGCCCCAGCATTTT
CDR3: CASSFSQGQPQHF
V: TRBV12-3/TRBV12-4
D: NA
length: 13
size: NA
J: TRBJ1-5

DNA: TGTGCCAGCAGCGGGGAGGCGGGAGCCGGGGAGCTGTTTTTT
CDR3: CASSGEAGAGELFF
V: TRBV5-4
D: TRBD2
length: 14
size: many
J: TRBJ2-2

DNA: TGTGCCAGCAGCTCCACGAGTCCCCTCAATGAGCAGTTCTTC
CDR3: CASSSTSPLNEQFF
V: TRBV12-3/TRBV12-4
D: NA
length: 14
size: many
J: TRBJ2-1

DNA: TGTGCCAGCCGAGATAGTTCCAACACCGGGGAGCTGTTTTTT
CDR3: CASRDSSNTGELFF
V: TRBV5-4
D: NA
length: 14
size: many
J: TRBJ2-2

DNA: TGTGCCAGCAGCCGCTCTCGACTCACAGATACGCAGTATTTT
CDR3: CASSRSRLTDTQYF
V: TRBV7-2
D: NA
length: 14
size: many
J: TRBJ2-3

DNA: TGTGCCAGCAGTTCTAGACAGTTCCCCTCTGGGGCCAACGTCCTGACTTTC
CDR3: CASSSRQFPSGANVLTF
V: TRBV6-6
D: NA
length: 17
size: NA
J: TRBJ2-6

DNA: TGCAGCGTTGTCCAGAGTCCAGATGAAAAACTGTTTTTT
CDR3: CSVVQSPDEKLFF
V: TRBV29-1
D: NA
length: 13
size: many
J: TRBJ1-4

DNA: TGTGCCAACAGCTTAGTAGGGGGTCCCAGTGATCAGTTCTTC
CDR3: CANSLVGGPSDQFF
V: TRBV7-2
D: NA
length: 14
size: NA
J: TRBJ2-1

DNA: TGTGCCAGCACGGCGGAAAGTGAGCAGTTCTTC
CDR3: CASTAESEQFF
V: TRBV28
D: NA
length: 11
size: NA
J: TRBJ2-1

DNA: TGTGCCATCTCTGGAGCGGGGTTTGGTGAAGCTTTCTTT
CDR3: CAISGAGFGEAFF
V: TRBV10-3
D: NA
length: 13
size: NA
J: TRBJ1-1

DNA: TGTGCCAGCAGCGAAGGATATGTCTATGGCTACACCTTC
CDR3: CASSEGYVYGYTF
V: TRBV5-6
D: NA
length: 13
size: medium-sized
J: TRBJ1-2

DNA: TGTGCCAGCAGTCCCCGGACTAGCGGGTCCTACGAGCAGTACTTC
CDR3: CASSPRTSGSYEQYF
V: TRBV12-3/TRBV12-4
D: TRBD2
length: 15
size: many
J: TRBJ2-7